The 18 T cell receptor beta chains listed next were all sequenced from one sample in a study of blood T cell repertoires in COVID-19. Profiled with immunoSEQ multiplex PCR; TCRdb holds only in-frame clones, not every one. The sample shows around 140,000 clones, 80% to 90% of them seen only once. Sample: peripheral blood. These receptor sequences come from a man between 60 and 70 years old with active or convalescent COVID-19.

Written as DNA, the CDR3 is TGTGCCAGCAGCTTGGAGGGGGTCGAGACCCAGTACTTC. Translated: CASSLEGVETQYF. The J gene is TRBJ2-5, the V gene TRBV5-6; TRBD1 is a possible D gene (6 bases). This CDR3 contains 13 residues. Germline V gene lookup returns CDR1 SGHDT and CDR2 YYEEEE. Between the trimmed V and J ends, which lost 0 bases and 5 bases, there was a span of 8 bases.

The V gene is TRBV2, the J gene TRBJ2-7; TRBD2 matches at 13 bases. The junction had 4 bases not matched to a gene; V was cut back by 8 bases and J by 6 bases. The CDR3 sequence is 13 residues long. The germline CDR1 and CDR2 sequences are SNHLY and FYNNEI. DNA of the CDR3: TGTGCCAGCCAGGGACTAGCGGGGCGCGAGCAGTACTTC. Its translation: CASQGLAGREQYF.

The CDR3 nucleotides are TGTGCCAGCAGCCAAGACGACCTAGCGGGGGGGCCCGGAACCGGGGAGCTGTTTTTT. Its translation: CASSQDDLAGGPGTGELFF. The J gene is TRBJ2-2, the V gene TRBV4-2, with 12 bases that match TRBD2. Germline values: CDR1 LGHNA, CDR2 YNFKEQ. The V segment lost 0 bases and the J segment 5 bases; nucleotides outside the gene matches: 10. CDR3 length: 19 amino acids.

This clone was seen only once. The chain links TRBV2 to TRBJ1-3; tentatively, D is TRBD1 (6 bases). This CDR3 is 16 amino acids long. The V gene's germline CDR1 is SNHLY and CDR2 FYNNEI. The ends were cut back, 4 bases at V and 1 base at J, with 14 bases in the middle. For the CDR3, the DNA is TGTGCCAGCAGTGTTTCACCGACAGGATCTGGAAACACCATATATTTT. Translation gives CASSVSPTGSGNTIYF.

This clone was recorded only once. The chain uses TRBV6-5 and TRBJ2-5; TRBD1 might be the D (6 bases). This CDR3 has 13 amino acids. In germline, CDR1 is MNHEY, CDR2 SVGAGI. Deletions cut 9 bases from V and 5 bases from J, with 16 bases between. The CDR3 reads CASTRDTRETQYF. CDR3 DNA: TGTGCCAGTACCCGGGACACACGGGAGACCCAGTACTTC.

The chain is built from TRBV20-1 and TRBJ1-2, with D perhaps TRBD1 (6 bases). CDR1 and CDR2 (germline): DFQATT, SNEGSKA (reference sequence). The CDR3 is made up of 11 amino acids. V was pared by 5 bases and J by 6 bases, with 10 bases between. Here the CDR3 DNA reads TGCAGTGCTGCCCCAGGGGATGGCTACACCTTC. As protein: CSAAPGDGYTF.

V and J are TRBV6-5 and TRBJ2-7; 9 bases map to TRBD2. The germline CDR1 and CDR2 sequences are MNHEY and SVGAGI. V shed 6 bases and J 2 bases; nucleotides not matched to a gene: 8. CDR3 length: 15 residues. CDR3 DNA sequence: TGTGCCAGCAGCCCCGACGGCGGGAGGGCCTACGAGCAGTACTTC. Translating it yields CASSPDGGRAYEQYF.

The V gene is TRBV10-3, the J gene TRBJ2-1; D perhaps matches TRBD1 (5 bases). Germline CDR1 is ENHRY and CDR2 is SYGVKD. V lost 10 bases, J lost 3 bases, and 16 bases lay in between. This CDR3 region has 14 residues. CDR3 region: CATIYSDIYNEQFF. The DNA of the CDR3 is TGTGCCACCATTTACTCGGACATCTACAATGAGCAGTTCTTC.

This clone has just one count. CDR3 loop: CASSAGNFGNTIYF. DNA for the CDR3: TGTGCCAGCAGCGCAGGGAACTTTGGAAACACCATATATTTT. V gene TRBV9 combines with J gene TRBJ1-3; D may be TRBD1 (5 bases). Germline assignment: CDR1 SGDLS and CDR2 YYNGEE. V was clipped by 3 bases and J by 3 bases, with 10 bases between them. The CDR3 is 14 amino acids. Full variable domain (remainder filled in from reference TRBV9 and TRBJ1-3): DSGVTQTPKHLITATGQRVTLRCSPRSGDLSVYWYQQSLDQGLQFLIQYYNGEERAKGNILERFSAQQFPDLHSELNLSSLELGDSALYFCASSAGNFGNTIYFGEGSWLTVV.

V and J are TRBV7-6 and TRBJ2-1, with TRBD2 matching 8 bases. The CDR3 runs 15 residues. Per the germline V gene, CDR1 is SGHVS and CDR2 is FNYEAQ. V trimming: 5 bases; J trimming: 7 bases; junction bases outside the gene matches: 10. In DNA, the CDR3 is TGTGCCAGCAGCCCCGGGGGCGGGGGGCAGAATGAGCAGTTCTTC. This translates into CASSPGGGGQNEQFF.

The V call is TRBV28, the J call TRBJ2-5; 7 positions agree with TRBD2. The CDR3 sequence is 14 residues long. CDR1 MDHEN and CDR2 SYDVKM come from the germline V gene. Losses at the gene ends were 4 bases for V and 3 bases for J; bases not matched to a gene: 5. CDR3 bases: TGTGCCAGCAGTTGGGGACGGGGGGAAGAGACCCAGTACTTC. This gives the protein CASSWGRGEETQYF. The entire variable domain, with the rest obtained from reference TRBV28 and TRBJ2-5, is as follows: DVKVTQSSRYLVKRTGEKVFLECVQDMDHENMFWYRQDPGLGLRLIYFSYDVKMKEKGDIPEGYSVSREKKERFSLILESASTNQTSMYLCASSWGRGEETQYFGPGTRLLVL.

This clone was recorded a few times. CDR3 sequence: CASRGSGRLYTDTQYF. The CDR3 DNA sequence: TGTGCCAGTAGGGGTAGCGGGCGTCTATACACAGATACGCAGTATTTT. The chain combines TRBV19 with TRBJ2-3, with 7 bases matching TRBD2. After removal of 6 bases from V and 2 bases from J, the junction contained 11 bases not matched to a gene. This CDR3 region has 16 residues. The V gene's germline CDR1 is LNHDA and CDR2 SQIVND (reference sequence).

The genes are TRBV5-6 and TRBJ1-1; 10 bases line up with TRBD1. The CDR3 has 16 amino acids. Germline CDR1 SGHDT, CDR2 YYEEEE. With 4 bases clipped from V and 5 bases from J, the junction kept 11 bases outside the gene matches. CDR3 sequence (DNA): TGTGCCAGCAGCCTCCGGGACAGGGGATTTGGGACTGAAGCTTTCTTT. Amino acids: CASSLRDRGFGTEAFF.

The V call is TRBV4-1, the J call TRBJ1-1, with 8 bases aligning to TRBD1. V was pared by 2 bases and J by 1 base, with 9 bases of the junction left unmatched. In germline, CDR1 is MGHRA, CDR2 YSYEKL. The CDR3 runs to 17 residues. In DNA form, the CDR3 reads TGCGCCAGCAGCCAAAGTCGGACAGGGTGGTGGAACACTGAAGCTTTCTTT. Its protein is CASSQSRTGWWNTEAFF.

The chain couples TRBV28 to TRBJ1-2, with D possibly matching TRBD1 (6 bases). V gave up 10 bases and J gave up 5 bases, with 20 bases separating them. This CDR3 has 14 residues. CDR1 is MDHEN and CDR2 is SYDVKM in the germline V gene. The CDR3: CATTPTQGYYGYTF. In DNA form, the CDR3 reads TGTGCCACCACCCCGACACAGGGTTATTATGGCTACACCTTC.

J is TRBJ2-3 and V is TRBV30; 11 positions agree with TRBD2. The CDR3 extends over 18 amino acids. The V gene end was trimmed by 0 bases and the J gene end by 1 base; junction bases not matched to a gene: 9. CDR1 is GTSNPN, CDR2 SVGIG, per germline (reference sequence). In DNA, the CDR3 is TGTGCCTGGAGTGTAAAACTAGCGGGAGCGGATGGCACAGATACGCAGTATTTT. This sequence encodes CAWSVKLAGADGTDTQYF.

The chain recombines TRBV9 with TRBJ2-3; 9 nucleotides match TRBD2. Germline values: CDR1 SGDLS, CDR2 YYNGEE. After removal of 0 bases from V and 2 bases from J, the junction contained 7 bases not matched to a gene. The CDR3 extends over 17 amino acids. The CDR3 protein is CASSVGRGGQPTDTQYF. The CDR3, as DNA: TGTGCCAGCAGCGTAGGGCGGGGGGGCCAGCCCACAGATACGCAGTATTTT.

The V call is TRBV7-2, the J call TRBJ1-5; TRBD1 agrees at 12 bases. CDR3 length: 18 amino acids. The ends lost 2 bases at V and 6 bases at J; junction bases unmatched: 11. Germline V lookup: CDR1 SGHTA, CDR2 FQGNSA. The CDR3 DNA reads as TGTGCCAGCAGCTTATCCGGGACAGGGGGCTCAAGGGGTCAGCCCCAGCATTTT. It yields the protein CASSLSGTGGSRGQPQHF.